This TCR beta chain was found in a study of blood T cell repertoires in COVID-19. Study-level background: There were acute and convalescent COVID-19 samples, and they came from the United States, Italy and Spain.

Germline assignment: CDR1 KGHSH and CDR2 LQKENI. CDR3 length: 13 residues. The ends were cut back, 3 bases at V and 8 bases at J, with 11 bases in the middle. Here immunoSEQ multiplex PCR was the method, and the copy in TCRdb shows in-frame clones only, minus some. The table includes 44,000 or so clones, 83% detected once. V is TRBV18 and J is TRBJ1-5; D ambiguous. The receptor's source is an elderly man in a cohort sampled during active COVID-19. Sequencing was carried out using peripheral blood. CDR3 in DNA: TGTGCCAGCTCACCGGGCTGGTCGGAGCCCCAGCATTTT. This translates into CASSPGWSEPQHF.